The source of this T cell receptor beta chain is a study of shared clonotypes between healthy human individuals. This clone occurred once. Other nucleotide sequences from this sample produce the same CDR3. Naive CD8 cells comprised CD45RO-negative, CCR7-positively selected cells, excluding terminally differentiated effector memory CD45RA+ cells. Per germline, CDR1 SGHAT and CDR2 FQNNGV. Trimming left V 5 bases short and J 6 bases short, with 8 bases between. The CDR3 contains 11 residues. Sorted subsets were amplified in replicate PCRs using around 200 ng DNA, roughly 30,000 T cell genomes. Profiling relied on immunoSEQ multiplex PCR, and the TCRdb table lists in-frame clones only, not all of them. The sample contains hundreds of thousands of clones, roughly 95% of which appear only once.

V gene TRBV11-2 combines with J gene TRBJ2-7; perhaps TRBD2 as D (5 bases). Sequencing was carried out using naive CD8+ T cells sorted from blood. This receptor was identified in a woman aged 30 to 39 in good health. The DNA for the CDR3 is TGTGCCAGCAGCCCTGGAGGCGAGCAGTACTTC. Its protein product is CASSPGGEQYF.